What follows are 9 T cell receptor beta chains derived from one specimen sequenced in a study of T cell changes during pregnancy in multiple sclerosis. Assay: immunoSEQ multiplex PCR; the TCRdb copy retains only in-frame clones and omits some. The table shows fewer than 85,000 clones, with 93% occurring only once. The source material was peripheral blood, sampled in the second trimester of pregnancy. The receptors originated from a female donor with multiple sclerosis, enrolled in a pregnancy study.

The V gene is TRBV28, the J gene TRBJ2-7; 8 bases are shared with TRBD2. J gave up 7 bases and V 7 bases, and 15 bases lay outside the gene matches. The CDR3 is 15 amino acids. Per germline, CDR1 MDHEN and CDR2 SYDVKM. CDR3 sequence: CASTITQTSGGEQYF. The CDR3 nucleotides are TGTGCCAGCACCATAACTCAAACTAGCGGTGGTGAGCAGTACTTC.

The rearrangement links TRBV5-1 to TRBJ1-4, with a possible D match to TRBD1 (5 bases). The CDR3 length is 14 residues. Germline lookup yields CDR1 SGHRS and CDR2 YFSETQ. The V end was cut by 2 bases, the J end by 8 bases, with 13 bases between. CDR3 sequence (DNA): TGCGCCAGCAGCTTTCGGGCGGAGGGGGAAAAACTGTTTTTT. Translation: CASSFRAEGEKLFF.

The rearrangement links TRBV13 to TRBJ1-3; no definite D call. Trimming shortened V by 2 bases and J by 0 bases, and 5 bases separated the two germline ends. This CDR3 is built from 14 residues. Germline V gene data show CDR1 as PRHDT and CDR2 as FYEKMQ (reference sequence). The CDR3 region has the DNA TGTGCCAGCAGCTTAAGCAACTCTGGAAACACCATATATTTT. Its protein product is CASSLSNSGNTIYF.

V is TRBV11-2 and J is TRBJ1-5; D perhaps matches TRBD1 (5 bases). Germline V lookup: CDR1 SGHAT, CDR2 FQNNGV. The CDR3 length is 15 residues. V shed 2 bases and J shed 3 bases, with 11 bases lying between them. CDR3 in amino acids: CASSLRAGPNQPQHF. The CDR3 DNA sequence: TGTGCCAGCAGCTTACGGGCAGGGCCCAATCAGCCCCAGCATTTT.

The chain couples TRBV25-1 to TRBJ1-1, with D possibly being TRBD1 (5 bases). This CDR3 has 15 amino acids. Trimming left V 3 bases short and J 3 bases short, with 14 bases between. The germline V gene encodes CDR1 MGHDK and CDR2 SYGVNS. CDR3 nucleotides: TGTGCCAGCAGTGAGGGGGGGGTTGGGCACACTGAAGCTTTCTTT. This sequence encodes CASSEGGVGHTEAFF.

This rearrangement joins TRBV7-8 to TRBJ1-6; 7 nucleotides align to TRBD1. CDR1 and CDR2 (germline): SGHVS, FQNEAQ. There are 17 residues in the CDR3. V dropped 1 base and J dropped 0; count of bases not matched to a gene: 3. The CDR3 loop is CASSLGYRGSYNSPLHF. CDR3 DNA sequence: TGTGCCAGCAGCTTAGGCTACAGGGGCTCCTATAATTCACCCCTCCACTTT.

This chain links TRBV4-1 with TRBJ2-1; perhaps TRBD2 as D (5 bases). CDR3 length equals 12 residues. The V gene lost 6 bases and the J gene lost 9 bases, with 12 bases spanning the gap. Germline V gives CDR1 MGHRA, CDR2 YSYEKL. The CDR3 protein is CASSLGLGEQFF. The CDR3 DNA follows: TGCGCCAGCAGTCTAGGACTGGGTGAGCAGTTCTTC.

The chain carries TRBV5-1 and TRBJ1-6; 7 bases agree with TRBD1. The CDR3 is made up of 15 amino acids. Unmatched junction bases numbered 3, after V lost 6 bases and J lost 0 bases. Germline assignment: CDR1 SGHRS and CDR2 YFSETQ. In nucleotides, the CDR3 is TGCGCCAGCAATCGGGACAGCTCCTATAATTCACCCCTCCACTTT. It translates to CASNRDSSYNSPLHF.

V and J are TRBV25-1 and TRBJ1-6; the match to TRBD1 covers 7 bases. V shed 8 bases, J shed 5 bases, and the junction held 9 bases outside the gene matches. The CDR3 loop spans 15 amino acids. The V gene's germline CDR1 is MGHDK and CDR2 SYGVNS. For the CDR3, the DNA is TGTGCCAGCCAACGAGGAACAGGGGATAATTCACCCCTCCACTTT. Translating gives CASQRGTGDNSPLHF.